The 9 T cell receptor beta chains presented below share a single source sample, sequenced in a study of blood T cell repertoires in COVID-19. Libraries were prepared by immunoSEQ multiplex PCR; TCRdb keeps only in-frame clonotypes and omits some of them. The sample has roughly 200,000 clones; around 85% are singletons. The sequencing input was peripheral blood. All receptors come from a woman in her fifties or sixties with acute or convalescent COVID-19.

This chain connects TRBV28 to TRBJ1-2; D may be TRBD1 (5 bases). V lost 1 base, J lost 5 bases, and 14 bases lay in between. This CDR3 spans 15 amino acids. Germline V gene data show CDR1 as MDHEN and CDR2 as SYDVKM. CDR3 bases: TGTGCCAGCAGTTTATATGGCCAGGGAGGATATGGCTACACCTTC. Translating gives CASSLYGQGGYGYTF.

CDR3 DNA: TGTGCCTGGGGGGGGCAGGGGGCCTTTTATAGCACTGAAGCTTTCTTT. This codes for CAWGGQGAFYSTEAFF. The V gene is TRBV30, the J gene TRBJ1-1, with TRBD1 matching over 8 bases. This CDR3 has 16 amino acids. V was clipped by 5 bases and J by 4 bases; unmatched bases: 15. Germline V gene lookup returns CDR1 GTSNPN and CDR2 SVGIG (reference sequence).

V usage is TRBV9 and J usage is TRBJ2-1; the match to TRBD2 covers 11 bases. This CDR3 is built from 15 residues. Germline V gene sequence: CDR1 SGDLS, CDR2 YYNGEE. After removal of 5 bases from V and 7 bases from J, the junction contained 8 bases not matched to a gene. The CDR3 here is CASSGTSGSSNEQFF. For the CDR3, the DNA is TGTGCCAGCAGTGGTACTAGCGGGAGTAGTAATGAGCAGTTCTTC. Filled out from reference TRBV9 and TRBJ2-1, the complete variable domain reads DSGVTQTPKHLITATGQRVTLRCSPRSGDLSVYWYQQSLDQGLQFLIQYYNGEERAKGNILERFSAQQFPDLHSELNLSSLELGDSALYFCASSGTSGSSNEQFFGPGTRLTVL.

The rearrangement joins TRBV2 to TRBJ2-5; a possible D gene is TRBD1 (5 bases). The length of the CDR3 is 13 residues. CDR1 and CDR2 from the germline V gene are SNHLY and FYNNEI. Trimming took 2 bases from V and 5 from J, leaving 9 bases between them. As DNA, the CDR3 is TGTGCCAGCAGTGAACAGCACAGGGAGACCCAGTACTTC. It specifies CASSEQHRETQYF.

J is TRBJ2-2 and V is TRBV7-9; possibly TRBD2 for D (5 bases). Looked up from germline, CDR1 is SEHNR and CDR2 is FQNEAQ (reference sequence). CDR3 length: 14 amino acids. The germline V and J ends were trimmed by 5 bases and 7 bases, with 14 bases remaining between them. CDR3 residues: CASSPSSGGGELFF. The CDR3 DNA reads as TGTGCCAGCAGCCCCTCGAGCGGCGGCGGGGAGCTGTTTTTT.

This clone was observed a few times. This chain links TRBV6-5 with TRBJ1-3; D unresolved. Looked up from germline, CDR1 is MNHEY and CDR2 is SVGAGI. The CDR3 contains 14 residues. V was clipped by 10 bases and J by 0 bases, with 13 bases between them. For the CDR3, the DNA is TGTGCCACCCTTAAAGGAGTCTCTGGAAACACCATATATTTT. Its translation: CATLKGVSGNTIYF.

The chain is built from TRBV3-1 (or the pseudogene TRBV3-2) and TRBJ2-3, with a tentative D call TRBD2 (5 bases). V lost 6 bases to trimming and J lost 2 bases, with 12 bases between them. CDR3 size: 14 residues. The germline V gene encodes CDR1 LGHDT and CDR2 YNNKEL (reference sequence). As DNA, the CDR3 is TGTGCCAGCAGACTAGACGGAGCCACAGATACGCAGTATTTT. It codes for CASRLDGATDTQYF.

The chain employs TRBV19 and TRBJ1-2; no clear D gene. Germline CDR1 LNHDA, CDR2 SQIVND (reference sequence). CDR3 length: 15 residues. The V and J ends lost 0 bases and 3 bases respectively, with 11 bases between them. CDR3 DNA: TGTGCCAGTAGTATAGATCTATCAGGCCACTATGGCTACACCTTC. Amino acid sequence: CASSIDLSGHYGYTF.

The rearrangement uses TRBV6-5 and TRBJ2-7, with TRBD2 as a possible D gene (6 bases). This CDR3 comprises 14 residues. In germline, CDR1 is MNHEY, CDR2 SVGAGI. V gave up 8 bases and J gave up 5 bases, with 19 bases separating them. The CDR3 coding sequence is TGTGCCAGCCCTAGGACGGGACTTATGGACGAGCAGTACTTC. Encoded protein: CASPRTGLMDEQYF.